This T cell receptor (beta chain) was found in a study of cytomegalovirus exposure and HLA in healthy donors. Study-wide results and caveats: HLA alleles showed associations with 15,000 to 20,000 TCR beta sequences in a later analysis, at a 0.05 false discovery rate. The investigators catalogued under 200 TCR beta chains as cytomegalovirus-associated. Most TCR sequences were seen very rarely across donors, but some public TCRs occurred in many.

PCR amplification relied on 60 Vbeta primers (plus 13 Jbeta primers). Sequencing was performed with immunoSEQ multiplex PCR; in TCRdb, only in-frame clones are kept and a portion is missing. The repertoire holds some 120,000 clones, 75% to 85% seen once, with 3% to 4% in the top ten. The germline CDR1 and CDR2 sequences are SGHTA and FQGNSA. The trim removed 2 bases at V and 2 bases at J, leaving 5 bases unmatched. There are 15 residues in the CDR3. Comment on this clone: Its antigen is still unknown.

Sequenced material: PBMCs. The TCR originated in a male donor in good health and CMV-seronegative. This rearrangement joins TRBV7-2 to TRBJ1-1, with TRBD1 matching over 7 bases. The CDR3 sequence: CASSLTGATNTEAFF. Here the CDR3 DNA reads TGTGCCAGCAGCTTAACAGGGGCGACAAACACTGAAGCTTTCTTT.